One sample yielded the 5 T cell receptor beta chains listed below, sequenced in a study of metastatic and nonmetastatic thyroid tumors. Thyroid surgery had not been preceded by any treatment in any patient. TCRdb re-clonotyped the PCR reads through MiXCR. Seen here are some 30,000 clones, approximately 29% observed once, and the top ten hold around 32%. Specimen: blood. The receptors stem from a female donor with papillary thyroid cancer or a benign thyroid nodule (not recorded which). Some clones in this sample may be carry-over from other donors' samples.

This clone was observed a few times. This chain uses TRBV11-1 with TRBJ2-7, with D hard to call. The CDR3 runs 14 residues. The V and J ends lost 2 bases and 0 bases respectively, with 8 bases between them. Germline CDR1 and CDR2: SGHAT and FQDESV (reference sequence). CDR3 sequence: CASSLRAASYEQYF. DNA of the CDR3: TGTGCCAGCAGCTTACGAGCAGCCTCCTACGAGCAGTACTTC.

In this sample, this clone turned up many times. The CDR3 DNA reads as TGCAGTGCTAGAGATCCGCTAGCGGGAGGGAACGAGCAGTACTTC. Translation gives CSARDPLAGGNEQYF. V gene TRBV20-1 combines with J gene TRBJ2-7, with 12 bases that match TRBD2. The ends lost 0 bases at V and 5 bases at J; junction bases unmatched: 5. The V gene's germline CDR1 is DFQATT and CDR2 SNEGSKA (reference sequence). The CDR3 is 15 amino acids.

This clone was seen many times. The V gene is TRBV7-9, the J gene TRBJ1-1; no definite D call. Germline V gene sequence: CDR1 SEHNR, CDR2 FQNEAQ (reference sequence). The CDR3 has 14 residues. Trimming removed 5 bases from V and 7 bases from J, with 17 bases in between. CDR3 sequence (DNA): TGTGCCAGCAGCCCGACTGCAAACCGTAATGAAGCTTTCTTT. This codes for CASSPTANRNEAFF. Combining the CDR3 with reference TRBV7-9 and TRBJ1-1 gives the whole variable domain DTGVSQNPRHKITKRGQNVTFRCDPISEHNRLYWYRQTLGQGPEFLTYFQNEAQLEKSRLLSDRFSAERPKGSFSTLEIQRTEQGDSAMYLCASSPTANRNEAFFGQGTRLTVV.

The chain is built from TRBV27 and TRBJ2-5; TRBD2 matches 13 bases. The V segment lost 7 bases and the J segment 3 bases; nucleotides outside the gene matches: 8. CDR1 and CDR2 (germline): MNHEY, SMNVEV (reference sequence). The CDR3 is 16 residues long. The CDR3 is CASIQIGLAGEETQYF. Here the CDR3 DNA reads TGTGCCAGCATCCAGATAGGACTAGCGGGAGAAGAGACCCAGTACTTC.

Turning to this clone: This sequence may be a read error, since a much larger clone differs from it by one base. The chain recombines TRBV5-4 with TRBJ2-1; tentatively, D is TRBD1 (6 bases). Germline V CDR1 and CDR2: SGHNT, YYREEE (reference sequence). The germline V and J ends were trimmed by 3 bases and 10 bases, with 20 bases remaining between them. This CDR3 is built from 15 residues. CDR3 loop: CASSSTTGCQGEQFF. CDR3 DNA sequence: TGTGCCAGCAGCTCGACAACAGGGTGTCAAGGGGAGCAGTTCTTC.